This entry lists 5 T cell receptor beta chains sequenced from one sample in a study of vaccination effects on CD4 cells after COVID-19 (dated by TCRdb to 2022 to 2024). Library construction relied on the immunoSEQ multiplex PCR assay. As stored in TCRdb, this immuneACCESS dataset retains in-frame rearrangements with V and J assigned. A fraction of the clones does not appear; measured against another copy, unresolved V genes explain less than half of the discrepancy, and the remainder lacks a known reason. For this sample there are under 40,000 clones; 72% appear just once. In total, the top ten clones hold 10% to 15% of the sample. These TCRs' antigens remain unknown. To identify antigen-specific CD4+ T cell clonotypes by their expansion, the ViraFEST assay first stimulated PBMC with viral peptide pools and then applied TCR sequencing. After 10 days of culture, CD4+ T cells were isolated with the EasySep CD4+ T cell isolation kit. Participants received two doses of either the BNT162b2 or the mRNA-1273 mRNA SARS-CoV-2 vaccine.

The sequenced sample was CD4+ T cells from PBMCs cultured with HCoV-229E spike peptides, obtained after COVID-19 vaccination. Read against the paper, the sample's cell subset or site label means: HCoV-229E spike overlapping peptide pool stimulation. All receptors come from a human donor who received a COVID-19 vaccine.

The V and J genes are TRBV6-2 or TRBV6-3 and TRBJ2-7, with D unclear. This CDR3 region has 16 residues. V shed 3 bases and J shed 4 bases, with 19 bases lying between them. Germline V CDR1 and CDR2: MNHEY, SVGEGT. This chain's CDR3 is CASSYLSVSFGYEQYF. The CDR3 DNA reads as TGTGCCAGCAGTTATTTATCGGTATCCTTTGGGTACGAGCAGTACTTC.

This chain uses TRBV7-2 with TRBJ1-1; D is unresolved. The CDR3 covers 14 residues. The V and J ends lost 6 bases and 0 bases respectively, with 11 bases between them. Germline loops: CDR1 SGHTA, CDR2 FQGNSA. The CDR3 is CASRTTAMNTEAFF. The CDR3 nucleotides read TGTGCCAGCAGAACAACAGCGATGAACACTGAAGCTTTCTTT.

This clone has only a few counts. The CDR3 DNA sequence: TGTGCCAGCAGCCTATACAATGAGCAGTTCTTC. Translated: CASSLYNEQFF. This chain uses TRBV25-1 with TRBJ2-1; D gene ambiguous. There are 11 residues in the CDR3. V dropped 6 bases and J dropped 4 bases, with 4 bases sitting between them. Germline CDR1 and CDR2: MGHDK and SYGVNS.

This rearrangement joins TRBV7-8 to TRBJ2-7, with 12 nucleotides matching TRBD2. Trimming at V came to 1 base and at J to 4 bases, leaving 5 bases not matched to a gene. The CDR3 loop spans 16 amino acids. Germline V gene sequence: CDR1 SGHVS, CDR2 FQNEAQ. The CDR3 sequence: CASSLDLAGGGYEQYF. The DNA for the CDR3 is TGTGCCAGCAGCTTAGATCTAGCGGGAGGGGGGTACGAGCAGTACTTC.

V is TRBV6-5 and J is TRBJ2-5, with 8 bases identical to TRBD2. CDR3 length: 15 amino acids. The germline V gene encodes CDR1 MNHEY and CDR2 SVGAGI. Losses at the gene ends were 7 bases for V and 2 bases for J; bases not matched to a gene: 9. The chain's CDR3 is CASKVMGLGQETQYF. The DNA for the CDR3 is TGTGCCAGCAAAGTTATGGGACTAGGTCAAGAGACCCAGTACTTC.